This entry describes one T cell receptor beta chain. There are 16 residues in the CDR3. The V gene's germline CDR1 is SGHTA and CDR2 FQGNSA. V shed 5 bases, J shed 0 bases, and the junction held 4 bases outside the gene matches. These data are taken from a study of blood T cell repertoires in COVID-19. Study overall: Spain, Italy and the United States supplied samples that represented acute and convalescent COVID-19. T cells, B-cell-depleted T cells, or PBMCs supplied cDNA or gDNA.

Generated by immunoSEQ multiplex PCR, the TCRdb table keeps only in-frame clones and is missing some. This table holds 190,000 or so clones, around 80% found once. The source of this sequence is a woman of 80 years or more with active or convalescent COVID-19. The chain combines TRBV7-2 with TRBJ2-1; 10 nucleotides agree with TRBD2. Material: peripheral blood. The CDR3 protein is CASSVTSGVSYNEQFF. For the CDR3, the DNA is TGTGCCAGCAGCGTAACTAGCGGGGTCTCCTACAATGAGCAGTTCTTC.